Judged by frequency, the clone carrying this T cell receptor (beta chain) is medium-sized. Antigen: not known. The data were taken from a study of human CD8 memory T cell subsets. Investigators built TCR beta libraries using UMI-labeled 5' RACE. No DNA is given; TCRdb re-called the 5' RACE reads and lists each CDR3 protein once. The ten top clones account for roughly 20%, within a sample of some 5,400 distinct CDR3 sequences. By negative magnetic separation, total CD8+ T cells were enriched. Per subset, duplicate vials of more than 130,000 sorted CD8+ T cells supplied RNA. Germline lookup yields CDR1 SQVTM and CDR2 ANQGSEA. The CDR3 spans 11 residues. General observations from the study: Clonotypes that made up the stem-like memory T cell repertoire overlapped minimally with the precursor exhausted T cell repertoire. Chao1 estimates suggested higher diversity in stem-like memory T cells than in precursor exhausted T cells.

This chain links TRBV29-1 with TRBJ1-1. Sequencing was carried out using CD8+ T cells from PBMCs. The sequence came from a human donor in good health. CDR3 sequence: CSVEGSLEAFF.